This T cell receptor (beta chain) was documented in a study of shared T cell receptors in the human thymus. Produced via immunoSEQ multiplex PCR; TCRdb's table is partial and in-frame only. Here the sample spans 650,000 to 950,000 clones, approximately 85% being singletons. V shed 5 bases and J shed 0 bases, with 8 bases lying between them. Germline-derived CDR1 and CDR2 are SGHVS and FQNEAQ. The CDR3 is 14 residues long. These same data were also listed under a study on human thymus T cells. In that study: Resections from corrective heart surgery supplied the thymus tissue. Apparent bias marked the V and J gene usage of thymic and blood repertoires. Related research reported highly overlapping thymic repertoires among unrelated individuals.

The clonotype comes from a girl less than two years old with a congenital heart defect. The genes are TRBV7-8 and TRBJ1-5; the D gene is possibly TRBD1 (5 bases). Sequenced material: thymocytes. The CDR3 loop reads CASSPDISNQPQHF. CDR3 nucleotide sequence: TGTGCCAGCAGCCCGGACATTAGCAATCAGCCCCAGCATTTT. The full variable domain, its missing parts supplied by reference TRBV7-8 and TRBJ1-5, is GAGVSQSPRYKVAKRGQDVALRCDPISGHVSLFWYQQALGQGPEFLTYFQNEAQLDKSGLPSDRFFAERPEGSVSTLKIQRTQQEDSAVYLCASSPDISNQPQHFGDGTRLSIL.